This T cell receptor beta chain was observed in a study of T cell repertoires and HLA-DP antigens. Study-level information: Versus self, one alloantigen differed at one groove amino acid, the other at about 10. Sorted CD137+CD4+ samples averaged around 200 ng DNA; pre-culture CD4+ samples, roughly 1,300 ng.

General study points: A non-physiological HeLa system presented antigen to total CD4+ responders.

Assay: immunoSEQ multiplex PCR; the TCRdb copy retains only in-frame clones and omits some. This sample has roughly 70,000 clones, with 80% found just once. Regarding this clone: Its specificity is not known.

The CDR3 runs 14 residues. Trimming shortened V by 4 bases and J by 6 bases, and 17 bases separated the two germline ends. Germline CDR1 SGHRS, CDR2 YFSETQ. The receptor comes from a man aged 60 to 69 in good health and CMV-seronegative. The V and J genes are TRBV5-1 and TRBJ2-7; TRBD1 or TRBD2 may be the D gene (5 bases each). Sequenced: CD4+ T cells from PBMCs. The CDR3 protein is CASSQWGPGSEQYF. The CDR3 coding sequence is TGCGCCAGCAGCCAATGGGGCCCGGGGTCCGAGCAGTACTTC.